This passage covers 28 T cell receptor beta chains from one sample sequenced in a study of cytomegalovirus exposure and HLA in healthy donors. Clones were sequenced by immunoSEQ multiplex PCR, and TCRdb holds only the in-frame ones, with some missing. Among some 210,000 clones, 83% were seen once, and the ten largest hold 4.5% to 6%. The sample was PBMCs. The receptors come from a woman between 18 and 30 years old in good health and CMV-seronegative.

V gene TRBV4-1 combines with J gene TRBJ2-3, with D unclear. Germline values: CDR1 MGHRA, CDR2 YSYEKL. The V gene lost 1 base and the J gene lost 6 bases, with 14 bases spanning the gap. CDR3 length: 15 amino acids. The CDR3 is CASSQGQSQRDTQYF. CDR3 in DNA: TGCGCCAGCAGCCAAGGTCAAAGCCAGAGGGATACGCAGTATTTT.

The gene calls are TRBV13 and TRBJ2-7, with 11 bases matching TRBD2. This CDR3 has 14 residues. The germline gives CDR1 PRHDT, CDR2 FYEKMQ (reference sequence). J was trimmed by 3 bases and V by 3 bases; bases with no gene match: 1. CDR3 amino acids: CASSFGLAGYEQYF. CDR3 DNA: TGTGCCAGCAGCTTTGGACTAGCGGGCTACGAGCAGTACTTC.

Here the CDR3 DNA reads TGTGCCAGCAGCTTTACTAGCGGATTCTACGAGCAGTACTTC. This sequence encodes CASSFTSGFYEQYF. The V gene is TRBV7-2, the J gene TRBJ2-7; 8 nucleotides match TRBD2. The ends lost 3 bases at V and 3 bases at J; junction bases unmatched: 4. This CDR3 is 14 amino acids long. The germline gives CDR1 SGHTA, CDR2 FQGNSA.

The chain is built from TRBV12-5 and TRBJ1-1, with 10 bases fitting TRBD1. Germline trimming cut 5 bases from V and 5 bases from J; bases unmatched to any gene: 5. The CDR3 length is 14 residues. Germline CDR1 is LGHNT and CDR2 is FRNRAP. The CDR3 DNA is TGTGCTAGTGGTCCTGGGGACAGGGGAACTGAAGCTTTCTTT. Translating it yields CASGPGDRGTEAFF.

This clone was observed a single time. This chain connects TRBV5-6 to TRBJ2-5; the D gene is possibly TRBD2 (6 bases). The CDR3 has 14 amino acids. V lost 1 base and J 5 bases, leaving 12 bases between the germline ends. Germline lookup yields CDR1 SGHDT and CDR2 YYEEEE. CDR3 nucleotide sequence: TGTGCCAGCAGCTTGCGGGGAAGCGGGGAGACCCAGTACTTC. Amino acids: CASSLRGSGETQYF.

In DNA form, the CDR3 reads TGTGCCAGCAGCCCTGAAGCTAACTATGGCTACACCTTC. It translates to CASSPEANYGYTF. The chain has TRBV5-4 and TRBJ1-2; D is ambiguous. Germline V CDR1 and CDR2: SGHNT, YYREEE (reference sequence). V was clipped by 4 bases and J by 0 bases, with 7 bases between them. The length of the CDR3 is 13 residues.

A word on this clone: A much bigger clone sits one base away, suggesting this may be a read error. Other DNA sequences in the same sample also yield this CDR3. The rearrangement uses TRBV5-1 and TRBJ2-5, with D unresolved. Germline lookup yields CDR1 SGHRS and CDR2 YFSETQ. The CDR3 consists of 11 residues. V lost 2 bases and J 2 bases, leaving 1 base between the germline ends. DNA of the CDR3: TGCGCCAGCAGCTTTCAAGAGACCCAGTACTTC. Translated, it gives CASSFQETQYF.

The V gene is TRBV5-1, the J gene TRBJ1-6; D not certain. Per germline, CDR1 SGHRS and CDR2 YFSETQ. The CDR3 length is 14 residues. V was shortened by 0 bases and J by 8 bases, with 9 bases between the two germline ends. CDR3 bases: TGCGCCAGCAGCTTGGCCGGGGTCGATTCACCCCTCCACTTT. Amino acid sequence: CASSLAGVDSPLHF. The full variable domain, in which reference TRBV5-1 and TRBJ1-6 provide the parts outside the CDR3, is KAGVTQTPRYLIKTRGQQVTLSCSPISGHRSVSWYQQTPGQGLQFLFEYFSETQRNKGNFPGRFSGRQFSNSRSEMNVSTLELGDSALYLCASSLAGVDSPLHFGNGTRLTVT.

The CDR3 spells CAWSPGQDRQPQHF. The CDR3 bases are TGTGCCTGGAGTCCCGGACAGGATCGTCAGCCCCAGCATTTT. This chain uses TRBV30 with TRBJ1-5, with 7 bases that match TRBD1. Unmatched junction bases numbered 7, after V lost 2 bases and J lost 6 bases. Germline V gene sequence: CDR1 GTSNPN, CDR2 SVGIG (reference sequence). This CDR3 has 14 residues.

This clone was recorded once. This chain links TRBV18 with TRBJ1-6; TRBD1 matches at 7 bases. Trimming cost V 3 bases and J 8 bases; bases outside gene matches: 7. This CDR3 region has 15 residues. Germline V gene lookup returns CDR1 KGHSH and CDR2 LQKENI. CDR3 sequence reads: CASSPRGEGDSPLHF. DNA of the CDR3: TGTGCCAGCTCACCCAGGGGGGAAGGGGATTCACCCCTCCACTTT.

V and J are TRBV7-9 and TRBJ2-3, with TRBD2 identical over 11 bases. Germline V CDR1 and CDR2: SEHNR, FQNEAQ (reference sequence). V dropped 5 bases and J dropped 0; count of bases not matched to a gene: 13. CDR3 size: 19 residues. In nucleotides, the CDR3 is TGTGCCAGCAGCCCCGAGGGGCTAGCGGGGGGTCTTAGCACAGATACGCAGTATTTT. Its protein product is CASSPEGLAGGLSTDTQYF.

V is TRBV2 and J is TRBJ1-3, with unresolved D. V dropped 3 bases and J dropped 0 bases, with 9 bases sitting between them. CDR3 size: 15 residues. Looked up from germline, CDR1 is SNHLY and CDR2 is FYNNEI. The CDR3 coding sequence is TGTGCCAGCAGTGAGCAGCCGACCTCTGGAAACACCATATATTTT. This codes for CASSEQPTSGNTIYF.

The CDR3 DNA sequence: TGTGCCAGCAGCTTAACCGACCGGGGCCCTCGTCAGGCGAACACCGGGGAGCTGTTTTTT. Translating it yields CASSLTDRGPRQANTGELFF. The rearrangement joins TRBV7-3 to TRBJ2-2; perhaps D is TRBD1 or TRBD2 (5 bases each). From germline, CDR1 is SGHTA and CDR2 FQGTGA. This CDR3 comprises 20 residues. V gave up 0 bases and J gave up 0 bases, with 20 bases separating them.

This clone appeared a single time. The CDR3 reads CASSSSGRRYEQYF. The CDR3, as DNA: TGTGCCAGCAGCTCTAGCGGGAGGCGCTACGAGCAGTACTTC. The V gene is TRBV5-4, the J gene TRBJ2-7; TRBD2 aligns across 11 bases. CDR1 and CDR2 from the germline V gene are SGHNT and YYREEE (reference sequence). Trimming at V came to 3 bases and at J to 3 bases, leaving 2 bases not matched to a gene. The CDR3 has 14 residues.

The chain couples TRBV15 to TRBJ1-2, with TRBD1 matching 9 bases. Germline CDR1 is LNHNV and CDR2 is YYDKDF (reference sequence). This CDR3 comprises 17 residues. Losses at the gene ends were 3 bases for V and 5 bases for J; bases not matched to a gene: 13. For the CDR3, the DNA is TGTGCCACCAGCAGTATTCGGGACAGGGAAAAGGGGTATGGCTACACCTTC. Translation gives CATSSIRDREKGYGYTF.

The chain carries TRBV18 and TRBJ1-1; D is unresolved. Germline values: CDR1 KGHSH, CDR2 LQKENI. V lost 4 bases and J 11 bases, leaving 17 bases between the germline ends. This CDR3 region has 13 residues. The CDR3 sequence: CASSLDTRLDAFF. The DNA of the CDR3 is TGTGCCAGCTCACTTGACACCCGTCTTGACGCTTTCTTT.

This clone has more than one count but fewer than ten. This rearrangement joins TRBV2 to TRBJ1-1, with 7 positions matching TRBD1. V lost 2 bases and J lost 4; bases outside the gene matches: 7. This CDR3 contains 15 residues. Germline values: CDR1 SNHLY, CDR2 FYNNEI. CDR3 sequence (DNA): TGTGCCAGCAGTGAATTAGAGGGGGCCAGCACTGAAGCTTTCTTT. This codes for CASSELEGASTEAFF.

The V call is TRBV6-6, the J call TRBJ1-5; maybe TRBD1 (5 bases). Between the trimmed V and J ends, which lost 8 bases and 2 bases, there was a span of 13 bases. From germline, CDR1 is MNHNY and CDR2 SVGAGI (reference sequence). The CDR3 consists of 14 residues. This CDR3 reads CASATQGGNQPQHF. The CDR3 coding sequence is TGTGCCAGCGCCACTCAGGGAGGCAATCAGCCCCAGCATTTT.

The chain links TRBV29-1 to TRBJ2-3; weak D call: TRBD2 (5 bases). V was shortened by 2 bases and J by 2 bases, with 14 bases between the two germline ends. CDR3 length: 15 amino acids. From germline, CDR1 is SQVTM and CDR2 ANQGSEA. The CDR3, as DNA: TGCAGCGTTGAATATAGTACGGGGATCACAGATACGCAGTATTTT. Translating it yields CSVEYSTGITDTQYF.

V is TRBV15 and J is TRBJ1-6, with TRBD1 as a possible D gene (5 bases). The CDR3 runs to 16 residues. Germline V gene sequence: CDR1 LNHNV, CDR2 YYDKDF (reference sequence). V was cut by 1 base and J by 9 bases, with 16 bases left in between. The CDR3 here is CATSRGGAGNLSPLHF. In DNA, the CDR3 is TGTGCCACCAGCAGAGGAGGGGCGGGTAATCTTTCACCCCTCCACTTT.

The chain has TRBV27 and TRBJ1-2, with 8 bases matching TRBD1. Germline trimming cut 3 bases from V and 8 bases from J; bases unmatched to any gene: 5. The CDR3 has 13 residues. The V gene's germline CDR1 is MNHEY and CDR2 SMNVEV (reference sequence). CDR3 residues: CASSFGTGGGYTF. Written as DNA, the CDR3 is TGTGCCAGCAGTTTCGGGACAGGTGGCGGCTACACCTTC.

This clone was seen a handful of times. V is TRBV5-1 and J is TRBJ2-5; TRBD2 aligns across 11 bases. Germline lookup yields CDR1 SGHRS and CDR2 YFSETQ. J gave up 3 bases and V 3 bases, and 4 bases lay outside the gene matches. This CDR3 comprises 15 residues. The CDR3 spells CASSYVLAGEETQYF. The CDR3 nucleotides are TGCGCCAGCAGCTATGTACTAGCGGGAGAAGAGACCCAGTACTTC.

This chain links TRBV30 with TRBJ1-5; no clear D gene. The germline CDR1 and CDR2 sequences are GTSNPN and SVGIG (reference sequence). Trimming removed 2 bases from V and 3 bases from J, with 8 bases in between. The CDR3 is made up of 13 amino acids. The CDR3 DNA sequence: TGTGCCTGGAGTAAGGAAGTCAATCAGCCCCAGCATTTT. This gives the protein CAWSKEVNQPQHF.

This chain joins TRBV5-6 and TRBJ2-1; D gene ambiguous. Trimming took off 2 bases at V and 7 bases at J, with 13 bases between the two ends. This CDR3 is built from 14 residues. CDR1 is SGHDT, CDR2 YYEEEE, per germline. CDR3 loop: CASSFGVSMNEQFF. In DNA form, the CDR3 reads TGTGCCAGCAGCTTCGGAGTTTCGATGAATGAGCAGTTCTTC.

The chain links TRBV11-2 to TRBJ2-7; unclear D gene. The CDR3 sequence is 14 residues long. Trimming removed 1 base from V and 2 bases from J, with 9 bases in between. Germline V gene lookup returns CDR1 SGHAT and CDR2 FQNNGV. The CDR3 sequence: CASSLGQTPYEQYF. CDR3 nucleotides: TGTGCCAGCAGCTTAGGTCAGACCCCCTACGAGCAGTACTTC.

The rearrangement uses TRBV4-2 and TRBJ1-2; D gene ambiguous. Germline V gene sequence: CDR1 LGHNA, CDR2 YNFKEQ. This CDR3 contains 13 residues. V lost 2 bases to trimming and J lost 3 bases, with 7 bases between them. CDR3 loop: CASSQQVDYGYTF. The CDR3 nucleotides read TGTGCCAGCAGCCAACAGGTTGACTATGGCTACACCTTC.

The rearrangement joins TRBV30 to TRBJ2-7; TRBD2 matches at 9 bases. V was pared by 6 bases and J by 2 bases, with 8 bases of the junction left unmatched. The CDR3 is made up of 14 amino acids. Per the germline V gene, CDR1 is GTSNPN and CDR2 is SVGIG (reference sequence). The CDR3 sequence: CACLGGRGPYEQYF. The CDR3 DNA is TGTGCCTGTTTGGGCGGGAGGGGCCCCTACGAGCAGTACTTC.

V gene TRBV6-6 combines with J gene TRBJ1-1; the D is unclear. From germline, CDR1 is MNHNY and CDR2 SVGAGI (reference sequence). CDR3 length: 15 amino acids. V was trimmed by 11 bases and J by 1 base, leaving 20 bases between them. CDR3 in amino acids: CAVFRFSGSNTEAFF. In DNA form, the CDR3 reads TGTGCCGTTTTCCGATTCTCAGGCTCGAACACTGAAGCTTTCTTT.